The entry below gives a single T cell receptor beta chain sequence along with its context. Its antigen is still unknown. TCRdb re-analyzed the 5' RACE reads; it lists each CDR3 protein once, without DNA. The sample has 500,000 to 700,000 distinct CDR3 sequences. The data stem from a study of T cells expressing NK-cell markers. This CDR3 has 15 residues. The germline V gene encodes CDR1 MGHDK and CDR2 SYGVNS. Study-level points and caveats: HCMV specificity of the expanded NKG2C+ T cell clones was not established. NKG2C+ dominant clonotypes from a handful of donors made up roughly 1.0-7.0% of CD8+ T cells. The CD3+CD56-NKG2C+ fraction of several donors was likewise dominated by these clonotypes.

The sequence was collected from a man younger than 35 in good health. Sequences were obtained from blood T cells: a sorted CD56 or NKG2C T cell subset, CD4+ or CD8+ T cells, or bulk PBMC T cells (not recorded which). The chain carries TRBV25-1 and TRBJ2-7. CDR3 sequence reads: CASSEYKDGSNEQYF.